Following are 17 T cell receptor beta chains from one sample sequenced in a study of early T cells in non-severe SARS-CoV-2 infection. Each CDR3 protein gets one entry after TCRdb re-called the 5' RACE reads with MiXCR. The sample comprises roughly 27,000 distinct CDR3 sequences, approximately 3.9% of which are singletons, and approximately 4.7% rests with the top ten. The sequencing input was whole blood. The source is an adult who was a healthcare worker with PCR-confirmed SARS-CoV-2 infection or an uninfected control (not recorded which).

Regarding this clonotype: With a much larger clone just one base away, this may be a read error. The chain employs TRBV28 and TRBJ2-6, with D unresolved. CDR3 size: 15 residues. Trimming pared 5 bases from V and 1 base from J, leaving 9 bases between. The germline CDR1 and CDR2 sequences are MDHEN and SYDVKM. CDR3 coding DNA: TGTGCCAGCAGTGAACAGAGATCTGGGGCCAACGTCCTGACTTTC. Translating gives CASSEQRSGANVLTF.

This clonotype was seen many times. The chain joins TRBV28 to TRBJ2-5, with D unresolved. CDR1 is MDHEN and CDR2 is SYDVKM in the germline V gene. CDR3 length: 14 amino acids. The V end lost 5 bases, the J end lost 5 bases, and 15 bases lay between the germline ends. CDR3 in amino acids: CASSPPTAAETQYF. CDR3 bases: TGTGCCAGCAGTCCACCCACGGCGGCGGAGACCCAGTACTTC.

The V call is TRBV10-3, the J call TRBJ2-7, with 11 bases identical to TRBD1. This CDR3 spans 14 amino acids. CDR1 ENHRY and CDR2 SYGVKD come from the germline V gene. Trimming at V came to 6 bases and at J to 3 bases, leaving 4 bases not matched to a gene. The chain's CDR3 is CAISSGTGGYEQYF. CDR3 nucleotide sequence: TGTGCCATCAGCAGCGGGACAGGGGGCTACGAGCAGTACTTC.

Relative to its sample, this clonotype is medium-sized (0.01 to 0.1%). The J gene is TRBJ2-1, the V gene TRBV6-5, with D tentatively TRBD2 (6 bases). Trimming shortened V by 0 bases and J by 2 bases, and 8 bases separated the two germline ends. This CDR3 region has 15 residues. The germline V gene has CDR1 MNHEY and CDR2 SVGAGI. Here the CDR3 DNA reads TGTGCCAGCAGTTACTCGACGGGGGCCTACAATGAGCAGTTCTTC. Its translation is CASSYSTGAYNEQFF.

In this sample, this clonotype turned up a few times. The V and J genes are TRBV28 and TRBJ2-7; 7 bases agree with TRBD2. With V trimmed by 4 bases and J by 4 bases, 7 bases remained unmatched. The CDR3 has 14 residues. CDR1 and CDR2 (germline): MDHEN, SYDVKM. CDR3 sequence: CASSSGLERYEQYF. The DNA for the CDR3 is TGTGCCAGCAGTTCCGGACTAGAAAGGTACGAGCAGTACTTC.

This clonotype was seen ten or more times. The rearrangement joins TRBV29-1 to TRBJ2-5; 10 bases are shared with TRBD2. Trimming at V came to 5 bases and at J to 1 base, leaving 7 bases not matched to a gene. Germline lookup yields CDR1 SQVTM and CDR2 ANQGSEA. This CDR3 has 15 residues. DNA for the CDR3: TGCAGCGTTCGGGATAGCGGGAGGCCCCAAGAGACCCAGTACTTC. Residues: CSVRDSGRPQETQYF.

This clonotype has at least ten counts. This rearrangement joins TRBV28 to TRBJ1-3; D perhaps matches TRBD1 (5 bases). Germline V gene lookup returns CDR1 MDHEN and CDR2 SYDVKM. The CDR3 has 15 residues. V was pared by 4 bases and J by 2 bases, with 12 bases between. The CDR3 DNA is TGTGCCAGCAGTTACCCACAGGCCACTGGAAACACCATATATTTT. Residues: CASSYPQATGNTIYF.

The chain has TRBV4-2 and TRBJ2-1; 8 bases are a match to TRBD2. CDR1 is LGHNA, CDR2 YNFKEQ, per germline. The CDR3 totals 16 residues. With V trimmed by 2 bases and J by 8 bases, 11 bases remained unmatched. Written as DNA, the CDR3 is TGTGCCAGCAGCCAATCTGACGGGAGGGCCAGAGATGAGCAGTTCTTC. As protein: CASSQSDGRARDEQFF.

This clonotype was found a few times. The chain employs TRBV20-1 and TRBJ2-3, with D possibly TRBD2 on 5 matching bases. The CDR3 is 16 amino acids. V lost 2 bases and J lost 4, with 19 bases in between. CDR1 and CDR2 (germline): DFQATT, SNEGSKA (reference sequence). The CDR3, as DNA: TGCAGTGCTAGACGCCGGACTCATCATAGTCCAGATACGCAGTATTTT. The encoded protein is CSARRRTHHSPDTQYF.

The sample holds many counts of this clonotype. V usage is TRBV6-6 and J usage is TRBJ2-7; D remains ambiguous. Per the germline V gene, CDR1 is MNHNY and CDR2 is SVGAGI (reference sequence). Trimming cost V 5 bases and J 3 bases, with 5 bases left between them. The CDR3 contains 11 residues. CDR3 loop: CASSTGYEQYF. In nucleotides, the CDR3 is TGTGCCAGCAGTACGGGCTACGAGCAGTACTTC.

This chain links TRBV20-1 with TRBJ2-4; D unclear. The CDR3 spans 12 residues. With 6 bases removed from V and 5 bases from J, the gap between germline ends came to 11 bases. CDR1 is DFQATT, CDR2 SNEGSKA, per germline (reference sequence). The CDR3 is CSAGQHQNIQYF. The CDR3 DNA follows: TGCAGTGCCGGCCAACACCAAAACATTCAGTACTTC.

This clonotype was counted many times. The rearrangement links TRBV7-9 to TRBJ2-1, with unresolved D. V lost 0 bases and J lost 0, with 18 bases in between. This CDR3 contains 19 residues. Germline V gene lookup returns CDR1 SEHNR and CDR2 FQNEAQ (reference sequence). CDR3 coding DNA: TGTGCCAGCAGCTTAGCTTATTTGGGTAGGGTTAGCTCCTACAATGAGCAGTTCTTC. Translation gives CASSLAYLGRVSSYNEQFF.

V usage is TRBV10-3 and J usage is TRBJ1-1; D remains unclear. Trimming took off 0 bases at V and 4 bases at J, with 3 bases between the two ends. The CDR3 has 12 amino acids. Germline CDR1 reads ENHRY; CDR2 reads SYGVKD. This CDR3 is CAISESLTEAFF. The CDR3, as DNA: TGTGCCATCAGTGAGTCGCTCACTGAAGCTTTCTTT.

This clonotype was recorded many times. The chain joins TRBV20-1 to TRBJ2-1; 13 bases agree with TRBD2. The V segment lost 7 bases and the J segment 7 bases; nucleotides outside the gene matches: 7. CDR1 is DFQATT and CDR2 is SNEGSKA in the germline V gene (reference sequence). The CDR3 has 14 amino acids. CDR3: CSVSTSGRLNEQFF. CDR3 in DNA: TGCAGTGTTTCGACTAGCGGGAGGTTAAATGAGCAGTTCTTC.

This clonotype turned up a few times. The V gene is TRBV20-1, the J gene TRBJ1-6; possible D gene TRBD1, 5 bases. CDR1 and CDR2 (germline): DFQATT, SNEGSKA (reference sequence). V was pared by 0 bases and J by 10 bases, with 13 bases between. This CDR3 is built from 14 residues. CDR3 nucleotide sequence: TGCAGTGCTAGAGATAGGGGAGGGCAGTCACCCCTCCACTTT. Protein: CSARDRGGQSPLHF.

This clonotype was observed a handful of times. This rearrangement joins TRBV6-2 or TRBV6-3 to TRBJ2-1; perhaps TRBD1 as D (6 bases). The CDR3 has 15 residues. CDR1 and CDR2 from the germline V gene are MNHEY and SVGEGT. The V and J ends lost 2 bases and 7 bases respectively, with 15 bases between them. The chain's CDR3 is CASSYGDTSTNEQFF. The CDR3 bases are TGTGCCAGCAGTTACGGGGACACCTCTACAAATGAGCAGTTCTTC.

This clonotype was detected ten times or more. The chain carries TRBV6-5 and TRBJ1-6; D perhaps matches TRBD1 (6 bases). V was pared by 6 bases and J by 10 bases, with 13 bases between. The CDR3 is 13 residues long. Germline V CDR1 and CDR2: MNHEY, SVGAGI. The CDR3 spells CASRSEGGSPLHF. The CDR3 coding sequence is TGTGCCAGCAGATCAGAGGGGGGGTCACCCCTCCACTTT.